One and the same sample provided the 16 T cell receptor beta chains below, sequenced in a study of T cells in localized non-small cell lung cancer. Measured with immunoSEQ multiplex PCR; TCRdb has only the in-frame clones, and not every one. The table records about 2,200 clones, approximately 40% of them present only once. This specimen was lung tumor tissue, taken before any cancer treatment. The receptors come from a female donor over 55 with stage I lung adenocarcinoma.

The rearrangement joins TRBV28 to TRBJ1-1; D remains unclear. Trimming took 6 bases from V and 4 from J, leaving 15 bases between them. Germline CDR1 reads MDHEN; CDR2 reads SYDVKM. The CDR3 has 14 amino acids. CDR3 amino acids: CASSLTLGSTEAFF. The CDR3 DNA sequence: TGTGCCAGCAGCCTGACACTGGGGAGCACTGAAGCTTTCTTT.

J is TRBJ1-2 and V is TRBV28, with TRBD1 matching 7 bases. Trimming at V came to 10 bases and at J to 6 bases, leaving 11 bases not matched to a gene. The CDR3 is 13 amino acids. The V gene's germline CDR1 is MDHEN and CDR2 SYDVKM. DNA of the CDR3: TGTGCCATCCCCGGGACAGATACCAATGGCTACACCTTC. This sequence encodes CAIPGTDTNGYTF.

This clone has only a few counts. V usage is TRBV7-5 and J usage is TRBJ1-4. TRBV7-5 represents a pseudogene. This CDR3 is 15 amino acids long. The CDR3, as DNA: TGTGCCAGCAGCATAAGTGGGGGAACTAATGAAAAACTGTTTTTT. This codes for CASSISGGTNEKLFF.

This clone was found a few times. The chain is built from TRBV6-8 and TRBJ2-4; D uncertain. Trimming left V 8 bases short and J 1 base short, with 9 bases between. The CDR3 contains 13 residues. Germline V gives CDR1 MNHGY, CDR2 SAAAGT. In DNA form, the CDR3 reads TGTGCCAGCTGCCGGGTCGCCAAAAACATTCAGTACTTC. It encodes CASCRVAKNIQYF.

This clone was detected only a few times. The read includes an ambiguous or uncalled nucleotide; its amino acid is shown as X. The rearrangement uses TRBV18 and TRBJ1-1; no reliable D call. Trimming took off 10 bases at V and 1 base at J, with 16 bases between the two ends. From germline, CDR1 is KGHSH and CDR2 LQKENI. The CDR3 spans 14 residues. CDR3 bases: TGTGCCARCCACCGGGAGGTTACGAACACTGAAGCTTTCTTT. Translating it yields CAXHREVTNTEAFF.

The CDR3 DNA reads TGTGCCAGCTCACTCGGAGGCGGGAGGACCTACGAGCAGTACTTC. Residues: CASSLGGGRTYEQYF. The chain is built from TRBV18 and TRBJ2-7; 8 positions agree with TRBD2. The CDR3 covers 15 residues. The J segment lost 2 bases and the V segment lost 4 bases, leaving 7 bases of the junction unmatched. In germline, CDR1 is KGHSH, CDR2 LQKENI.

The genes are TRBV29-1 and TRBJ1-3, with 7 bases that match TRBD1. Germline lookup yields CDR1 SQVTM and CDR2 ANQGSEA. CDR3 length: 15 residues. With 5 bases clipped from V and 2 bases from J, the junction kept 9 bases outside the gene matches. The CDR3 reads CSVIGGQNPGNTIYF. For the CDR3, the DNA is TGCAGCGTTATTGGGGGACAGAACCCTGGAAACACCATATATTTT.

This clone is classed as medium-sized. The junction shows a germline mismatch at one end, possibly a read error. The chain has TRBV6-8 and TRBJ2-5; tentatively, D is TRBD1 (6 bases). The CDR3 has 16 amino acids. Germline values: CDR1 MNHGY, CDR2 SAAAGT. This chain's CDR3 is CAISDWGQERQETQYF. DNA of the CDR3: TGTGCCATCAGTGACTGGGGGCAGGAGAGGCAAGAGACCCAGTACTTC.

This clone was seen a handful of times. The chain couples TRBV5-1 to TRBJ1-4; D might be TRBD1 (6 bases). Trimming took off 0 bases at V and 6 bases at J, with 9 bases between the two ends. CDR3 length: 14 amino acids. Germline CDR1 reads SGHRS; CDR2 reads YFSETQ. The CDR3 coding sequence is TGCGCCAGCAGCTTGGGGGGGCAATATGAAAAACTGTTTTTT. This translates into CASSLGGQYEKLFF.

The chain has TRBV4-1 and TRBJ1-1; possible D gene TRBD1, 5 bases. The CDR3 has 12 residues. Deletions cut 1 base from V and 8 bases from J, with 8 bases between. Germline V gives CDR1 MGHRA, CDR2 YSYEKL. CDR3 DNA: TGCGCCAGCAGCCAAGTGGGGGGGGAAGCTTTCTTT. Amino acid sequence: CASSQVGGEAFF.

The V and J genes are TRBV28 and TRBJ2-7, with D possibly TRBD1 on 5 matching bases. The CDR3 has 14 amino acids. Per germline, CDR1 MDHEN and CDR2 SYDVKM. Trimming pared 5 bases from V and 0 bases from J, leaving 11 bases between. CDR3 sequence (DNA): TGTGCCAGCAGTGAACGCAGGGACTCCTACGAGCAGTACTTC. It is translated as CASSERRDSYEQYF.

J is TRBJ2-2 and V is TRBV9; TRBD1 matches at 7 bases. Losses at the gene ends were 0 bases for V and 7 bases for J; bases not matched to a gene: 6. The CDR3 consists of 15 residues. Germline V gene sequence: CDR1 SGDLS, CDR2 YYNGEE. This chain's CDR3 is CASSVEVTGIGELFF. CDR3 nucleotide sequence: TGTGCCAGCAGCGTAGAGGTGACAGGGATCGGGGAGCTGTTTTTT.

Of note for this clone: One junction end does not reproduce the germline sequence, and a read error may be involved. The V and J genes are TRBV6-8 and TRBJ2-1, with a tentative D call TRBD2 (6 bases). Germline CDR1 is MNHGY and CDR2 is SAAAGT. This CDR3 contains 16 residues. CDR3 amino acids: CASSYSEAGGANEQFF. CDR3 nucleotide sequence: TGTGCCAGCAGCTACTCCGAAGCGGGCGGGGCCAATGAGCAGTTCTTC.

J is TRBJ1-2 and V is TRBV5-1, with D perhaps matching TRBD1 (6 bases). Germline CDR1 and CDR2: SGHRS and YFSETQ. The ends were cut back, 4 bases at V and 4 bases at J, with 14 bases in the middle. The CDR3 totals 14 residues. The CDR3 protein is CASSARGGRYGYTF. CDR3 nucleotide sequence: TGCGCCAGCAGCGCAAGGGGGGGCCGCTATGGCTACACCTTC.

V and J are TRBV28 and TRBJ1-5; tentative D call: TRBD1 (5 bases). The CDR3 consists of 17 residues. Germline loops: CDR1 MDHEN, CDR2 SYDVKM. Deletions cut 6 bases from V and 0 bases from J, with 18 bases between. The CDR3 coding sequence is TGTGCCAGCAGCTCCCTCGACAGACTCTATAGCAATCAGCCCCAGCATTTT. It specifies CASSSLDRLYSNQPQHF. The full variable domain, its missing parts supplied by reference TRBV28 and TRBJ1-5, is DVKVTQSSRYLVKRTGEKVFLECVQDMDHENMFWYRQDPGLGLRLIYFSYDVKMKEKGDIPEGYSVSREKKERFSLILESASTNQTSMYLCASSSLDRLYSNQPQHFGDGTRLSIL.

This clone was seen a handful of times. The V and J genes are TRBV11-3 and TRBJ2-3, with 9 positions matching TRBD1. V gave up 5 bases and J gave up 6 bases; unmatched junction bases: 9. Germline V gene data show CDR1 as SGHNT and CDR2 as YENEEA. The CDR3 has 15 residues. The chain's CDR3 is CASSPRGQGMDTQYF. In DNA, the CDR3 is TGTGCCAGCAGCCCCAGAGGACAGGGGATGGATACGCAGTATTTT.